Listed below are T cell receptor beta chains from one sample, sequenced in a study of blood T cell repertoires in COVID-19. The protocol was immunoSEQ multiplex PCR, while the TCRdb copy is restricted to in-frame clones and leaves out a portion. This sample carries about 300,000 clones, 65% to 90% of them seen once, and the ten largest clones take about an eighth. The sequenced material came from peripheral blood. The source is a human donor in a cohort sampled during active COVID-19. Both conserved end residues are part of each CDR3. The order of the fields is J gene, V gene, D gene, CDR3 protein. The D gene is left open where the match is weak.

TRBJ1-6 | TRBV5-1 | . | CASSLDRGGNSPLHF
TRBJ2-1 | TRBV7-2 | . | CASRYDRYGQFF
TRBJ2-3 | TRBV5-1 | TRBD2 | CASTSGLAGDTQYF
TRBJ2-2 | TRBV3-1/TRBV3-2 | . | CASGAAGELFF
TRBJ1-3 | TRBV7-2 | TRBD1 | CASSLAGRGNGNTIYF
TRBJ1-1 | TRBV5-1 | TRBD1 | CASSPGQGLGNTEAFF
TRBJ1-6 | TRBV27 | . | CASRASSYNSPLHF
TRBJ2-5 | TRBV14 | . | CASRRGNQETQYF
TRBJ2-7 | TRBV3-1/TRBV3-2 | . | CASSQVGGVASYEQYF
TRBJ1-5 | TRBV21-1 | . | CASSKEPIQGTNQPQHF
TRBJ1-6 | TRBV21-1 | . | CASSPLTYNSPLHF
TRBJ2-7 | TRBV29-1 | . | CSVSEADTGYF
TRBJ1-4 | TRBV28 | . | CASSLSGSKLFF
TRBJ2-3 | TRBV12-5 | . | CASGLSGSDTQYF
TRBJ2-3 | TRBV7-8 | TRBD1 | CASSAPPWTGAGTDTQYF
TRBJ2-1 | TRBV28 | TRBD2 | CASSLPGTSGRFF
TRBJ2-3 | TRBV19 | TRBD2 | CASSSGGSRDTQYF
TRBJ2-2 | TRBV15 | . | CATSRSVGDLENTGELFF
TRBJ2-5 | TRBV3-1/TRBV3-2 | . | CASSQQGEETQYF
TRBJ1-1 | TRBV19 | . | CASSSGGTEAFF
TRBJ2-4 | TRBV19 | TRBD2 | CASSRAGDDKNIQYF
TRBJ2-2 | TRBV5-4 | . | CASSLVGHDGELFF
TRBJ2-5 | TRBV12-3/TRBV12-4 | . | CASSFKLGGTQYF
TRBJ2-3 | TRBV12-5 | TRBD1 | CASGLGGTGTDTQYF
TRBJ2-3 | TRBV27 | . | CASSLLGGVDADTQYF
TRBJ1-5 | TRBV7-2 | . | CASSLFGVAGQPQHF
TRBJ2-7 | TRBV6-2/TRBV6-3 | . | CASSSGMTYEQYF
TRBJ2-1 | TRBV24-1 | TRBD1 | CATSDLTGGNEQFF
TRBJ2-1 | TRBV3-1/TRBV3-2 | TRBD2 | CASSQGLADNEQFF
TRBJ2-1 | TRBV27 | TRBD1 | CASGRQGADEQFF
TRBJ2-3 | TRBV5-5 | TRBD1 | CASRYQGDTDTQYF
TRBJ2-7 | TRBV10-3 | TRBD1 | CAISKQGASYEQYF
TRBJ2-3 | TRBV24-1 | TRBD1 | CATSAGDSTTDTQYF
TRBJ2-1 | TRBV6-2/TRBV6-3 | TRBD1 | CASSSTGPLSDEQFF
TRBJ2-2 | TRBV7-9 | . | CASTLSQQGELFF
TRBJ2-7 | TRBV11-3 | . | CASSLDSGAYEQYF
TRBJ1-2 | TRBV30 | . | CAWRNRDSVNYGYTF